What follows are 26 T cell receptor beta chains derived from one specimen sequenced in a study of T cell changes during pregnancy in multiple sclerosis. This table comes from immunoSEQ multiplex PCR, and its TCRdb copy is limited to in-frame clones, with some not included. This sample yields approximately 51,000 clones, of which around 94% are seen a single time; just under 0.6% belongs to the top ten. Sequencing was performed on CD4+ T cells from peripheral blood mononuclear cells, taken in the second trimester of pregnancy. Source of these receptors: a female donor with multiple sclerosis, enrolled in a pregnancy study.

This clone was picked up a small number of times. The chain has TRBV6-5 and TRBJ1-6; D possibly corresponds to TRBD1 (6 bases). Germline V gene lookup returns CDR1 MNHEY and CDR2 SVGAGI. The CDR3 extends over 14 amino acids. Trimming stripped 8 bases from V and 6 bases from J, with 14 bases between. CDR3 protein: CASRRQALNSPLHF. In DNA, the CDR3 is TGTGCCAGCCGAAGACAGGCGCTTAATTCACCCCTCCACTTT.

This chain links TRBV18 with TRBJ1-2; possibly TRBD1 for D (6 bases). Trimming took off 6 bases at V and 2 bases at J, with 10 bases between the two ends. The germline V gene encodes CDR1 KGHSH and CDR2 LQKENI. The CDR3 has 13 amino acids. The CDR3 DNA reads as TGTGCCAGCTCCCGGGACAAGAACTATGGCTACACCTTC. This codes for CASSRDKNYGYTF.

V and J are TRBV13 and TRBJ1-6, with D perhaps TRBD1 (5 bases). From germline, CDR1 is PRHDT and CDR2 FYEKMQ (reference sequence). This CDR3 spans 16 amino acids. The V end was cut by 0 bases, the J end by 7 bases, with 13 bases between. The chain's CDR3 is CASSLGAGLENSPLHF. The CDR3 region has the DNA TGTGCCAGCAGCTTAGGGGCAGGGTTGGAAAATTCACCCCTCCACTTT.

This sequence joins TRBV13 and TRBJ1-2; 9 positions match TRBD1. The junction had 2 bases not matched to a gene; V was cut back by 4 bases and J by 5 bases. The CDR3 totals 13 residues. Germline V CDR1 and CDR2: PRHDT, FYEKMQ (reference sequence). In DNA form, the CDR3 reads TGTGCCAGCAGCTCCGGACAGGGGTATGGCTACACCTTC. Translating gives CASSSGQGYGYTF. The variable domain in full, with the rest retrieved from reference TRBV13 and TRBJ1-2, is AAGVIQSPRHLIKEKRETATLKCYPIPRHDTVYWYQQGPGQDPQFLISFYEKMQSDKGSIPDRFSAQQFSDYHSELNMSSLELGDSALYFCASSSGQGYGYTFGSGTRLTVV.

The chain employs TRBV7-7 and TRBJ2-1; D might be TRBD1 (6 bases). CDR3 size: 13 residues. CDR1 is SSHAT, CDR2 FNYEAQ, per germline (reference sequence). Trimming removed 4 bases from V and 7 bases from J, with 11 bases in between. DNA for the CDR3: TGTGCCAGCAGCTCCAACAGGGCGAATGAGCAGTTCTTC. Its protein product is CASSSNRANEQFF.

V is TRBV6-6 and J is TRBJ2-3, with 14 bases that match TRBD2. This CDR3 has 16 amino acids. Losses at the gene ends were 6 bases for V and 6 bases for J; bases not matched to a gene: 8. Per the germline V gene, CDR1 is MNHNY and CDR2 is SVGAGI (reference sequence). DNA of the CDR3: TGTGCCAGCAGCCAGGGGACTAGCGGGGGATTCGATACGCAGTATTTT. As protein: CASSQGTSGGFDTQYF.

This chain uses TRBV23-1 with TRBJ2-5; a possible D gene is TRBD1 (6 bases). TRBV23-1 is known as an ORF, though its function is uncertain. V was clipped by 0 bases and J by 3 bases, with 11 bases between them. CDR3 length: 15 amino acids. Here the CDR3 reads CASSQSVGAEETQYF. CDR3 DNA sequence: TGCGCCAGCAGTCAATCTGTGGGGGCGGAAGAGACCCAGTACTTC.

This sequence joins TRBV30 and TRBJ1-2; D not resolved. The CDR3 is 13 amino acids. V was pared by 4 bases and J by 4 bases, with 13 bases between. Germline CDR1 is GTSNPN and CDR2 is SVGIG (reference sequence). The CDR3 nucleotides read TGTGCCTGGAACCCTCAAGTCGGCTATGGCTACACCTTC. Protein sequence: CAWNPQVGYGYTF. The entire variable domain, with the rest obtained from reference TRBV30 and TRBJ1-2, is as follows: SQTIHQWPATLVQPVGSPLSLECTVEGTSNPNLYWYRQAAGRGLQLLFYSVGIGQISSEVPQNLSASRPQDRQFILSSKKLLLSDSGFYLCAWNPQVGYGYTFGSGTRLTVV.

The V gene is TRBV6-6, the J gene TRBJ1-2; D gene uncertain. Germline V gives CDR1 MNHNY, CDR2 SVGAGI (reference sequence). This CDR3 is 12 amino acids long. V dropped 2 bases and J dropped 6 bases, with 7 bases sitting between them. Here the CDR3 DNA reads TGTGCCAGCAGTTACAGCAACCATGGCTACACCTTC. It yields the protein CASSYSNHGYTF.

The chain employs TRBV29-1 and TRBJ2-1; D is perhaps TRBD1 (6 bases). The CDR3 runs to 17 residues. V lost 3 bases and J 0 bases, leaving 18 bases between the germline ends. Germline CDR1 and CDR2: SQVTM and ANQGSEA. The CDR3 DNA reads TGCAGCGTTGAGGGCAGGGGAGCGTCGAGCTCCTACAATGAGCAGTTCTTC. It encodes CSVEGRGASSSYNEQFF.

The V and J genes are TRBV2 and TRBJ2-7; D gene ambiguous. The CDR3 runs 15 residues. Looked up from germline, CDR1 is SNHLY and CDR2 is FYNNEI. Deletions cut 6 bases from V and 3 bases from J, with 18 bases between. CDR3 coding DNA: TGTGCCAGCAGCGAACCCCGTCCGGGTGGCTACGAGCAGTACTTC. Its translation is CASSEPRPGGYEQYF.

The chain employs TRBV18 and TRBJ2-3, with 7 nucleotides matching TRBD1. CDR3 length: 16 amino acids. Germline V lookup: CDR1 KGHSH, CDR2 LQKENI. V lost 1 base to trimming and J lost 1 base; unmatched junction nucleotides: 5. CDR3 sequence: CASSPLIGQGTDTQYF. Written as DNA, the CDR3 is TGTGCCAGCTCACCACTTATTGGACAGGGCACAGATACGCAGTATTTT.

The CDR3 loop is CASSLDSRKTQYF. Written as DNA, the CDR3 is TGTGCCAGCAGCCTTGACAGTCGAAAGACCCAGTACTTC. The chain recombines TRBV2 with TRBJ2-5; TRBD1 is a possible D gene (5 bases). The CDR3 runs to 13 residues. The ends were cut back, 6 bases at V and 6 bases at J, with 14 bases in the middle. Germline V CDR1 and CDR2: SNHLY, FYNNEI.

CDR3 coding DNA: TGCGCCAGCAGCCCCGGACAGGGGGGAAACACCATATATTTT. Its protein is CASSPGQGGNTIYF. The chain is built from TRBV5-1 and TRBJ1-3, with TRBD1 identical over 9 bases. J was trimmed by 4 bases and V by 4 bases; bases with no gene match: 3. The CDR3 consists of 14 residues. Germline V gene lookup returns CDR1 SGHRS and CDR2 YFSETQ.

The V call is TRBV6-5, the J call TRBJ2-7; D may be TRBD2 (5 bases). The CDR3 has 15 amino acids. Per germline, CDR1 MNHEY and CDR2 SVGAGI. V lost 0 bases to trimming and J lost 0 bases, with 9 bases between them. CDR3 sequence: CASSYSTGSSYEQYF. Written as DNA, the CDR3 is TGTGCCAGCAGTTACTCGACGGGGAGCTCCTACGAGCAGTACTTC.

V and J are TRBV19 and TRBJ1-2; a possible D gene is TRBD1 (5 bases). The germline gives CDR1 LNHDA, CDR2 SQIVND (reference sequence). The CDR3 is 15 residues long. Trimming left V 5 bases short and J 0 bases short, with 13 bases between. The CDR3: CASSWADRANYGYTF. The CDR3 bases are TGTGCCAGTAGTTGGGCCGACAGAGCTAACTATGGCTACACCTTC.

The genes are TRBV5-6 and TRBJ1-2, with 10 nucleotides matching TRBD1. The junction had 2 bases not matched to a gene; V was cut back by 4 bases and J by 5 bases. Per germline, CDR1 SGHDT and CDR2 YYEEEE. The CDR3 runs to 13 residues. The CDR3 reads CASSPGQGYGYTF. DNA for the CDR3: TGTGCCAGCAGCCCGGGACAGGGGTATGGCTACACCTTC.

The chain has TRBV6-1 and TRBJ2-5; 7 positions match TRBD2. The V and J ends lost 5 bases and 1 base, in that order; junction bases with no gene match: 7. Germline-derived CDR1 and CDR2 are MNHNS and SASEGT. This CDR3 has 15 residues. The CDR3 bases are TGTGCCAGCAGTCGGACTAGTAGTTTCCAAGAGACCCAGTACTTC. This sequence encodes CASSRTSSFQETQYF.

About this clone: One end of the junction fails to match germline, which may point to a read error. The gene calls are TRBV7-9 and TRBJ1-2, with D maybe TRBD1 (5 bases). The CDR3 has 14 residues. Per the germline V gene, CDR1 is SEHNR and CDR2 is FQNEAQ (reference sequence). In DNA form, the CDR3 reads TGTGCCAGCAGCCGGGTCAGGGAACCCTATCGCTACACCTTC. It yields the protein CASSRVREPYRYTF. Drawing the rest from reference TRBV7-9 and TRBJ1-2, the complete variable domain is DTGVSQNPRHKITKRGQNVTFRCDPISEHNRLYWYRQTLGQGPEFLTYFQNEAQLEKSRLLSDRFSAERPKGSFSTLEIQRTEQGDSAMYLCASSRVREPYRYTFGSGTRLTVV.

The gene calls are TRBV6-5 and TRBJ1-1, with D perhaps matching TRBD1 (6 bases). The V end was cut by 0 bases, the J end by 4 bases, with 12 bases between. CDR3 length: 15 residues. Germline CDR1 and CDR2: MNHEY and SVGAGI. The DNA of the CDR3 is TGTGCCAGCAGTTACTCGGGGGGGCGAGGCACTGAAGCTTTCTTT. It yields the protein CASSYSGGRGTEAFF.

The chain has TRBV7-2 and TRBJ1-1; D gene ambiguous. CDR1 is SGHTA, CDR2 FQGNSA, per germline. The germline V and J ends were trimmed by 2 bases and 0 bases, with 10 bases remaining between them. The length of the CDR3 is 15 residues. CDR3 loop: CASSLLPGMNTEAFF. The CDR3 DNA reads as TGTGCCAGCAGCTTATTACCGGGTATGAACACTGAAGCTTTCTTT.

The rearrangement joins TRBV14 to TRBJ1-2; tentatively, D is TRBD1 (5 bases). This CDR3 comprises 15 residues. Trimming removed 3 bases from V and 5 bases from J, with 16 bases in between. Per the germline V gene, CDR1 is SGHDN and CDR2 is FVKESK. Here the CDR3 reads CASSQVALPGYGYTF. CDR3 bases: TGTGCCAGCAGCCAGGTGGCCCTCCCAGGGTATGGCTACACCTTC.

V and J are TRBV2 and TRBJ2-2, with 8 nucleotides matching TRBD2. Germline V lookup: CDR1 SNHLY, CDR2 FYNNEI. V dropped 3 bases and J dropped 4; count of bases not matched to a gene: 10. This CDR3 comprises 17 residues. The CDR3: CASSDIGGGRITGELFF. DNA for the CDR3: TGTGCCAGCAGTGATATCGGCGGGGGGCGTATCACCGGGGAGCTGTTTTTT.

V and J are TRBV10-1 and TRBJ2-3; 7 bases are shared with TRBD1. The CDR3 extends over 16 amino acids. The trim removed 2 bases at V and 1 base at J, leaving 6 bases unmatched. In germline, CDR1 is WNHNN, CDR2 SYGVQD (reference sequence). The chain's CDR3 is CASSERQGGGTDTQYF. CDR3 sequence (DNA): TGCGCCAGCAGTGAGCGACAGGGCGGAGGCACAGATACGCAGTATTTT.

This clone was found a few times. CDR3 in amino acids: CASSIGTGMTEAFF. The CDR3 DNA is TGTGCCAGCAGCATCGGGACAGGGATGACTGAAGCTTTCTTT. The V call is TRBV21-1, the J call TRBJ1-1; TRBD1, as called in the table, went unchecked against the DNA. TRBV21-1 is a documented pseudogene. The CDR3 covers 14 residues.

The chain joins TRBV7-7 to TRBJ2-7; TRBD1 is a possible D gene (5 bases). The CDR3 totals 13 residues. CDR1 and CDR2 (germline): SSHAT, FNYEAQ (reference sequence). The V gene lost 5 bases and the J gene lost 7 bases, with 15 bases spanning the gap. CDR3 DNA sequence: TGTGCCAGCAGCACGTCCCCTCCAGGGGAGCAGTACTTC. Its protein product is CASSTSPPGEQYF.